A single sample is the source of the 27 T cell receptor beta chains below, sequenced in a study of blood T cell repertoires in COVID-19. TCRdb's table, derived via immunoSEQ multiplex PCR, lists solely in-frame clones and lacks some. The sample includes about 310,000 clones, roughly 85% of them seen just once. Material: PBMCs or T cells enriched from blood (not recorded which). The receptors here all came from a woman in her thirties who had been exposed to COVID-19.

This clone has a handful of counts. The chain uses TRBV7-2 and TRBJ1-5; D might be TRBD1 (6 bases). This CDR3 contains 13 residues. V was shortened by 6 bases and J by 7 bases, with 13 bases between the two germline ends. Germline V gene sequence: CDR1 SGHTA, CDR2 FQGNSA. Here the CDR3 reads CASSITGLQPQHF. CDR3 in DNA: TGTGCCAGCAGTATTACAGGGCTCCAGCCCCAGCATTTT.

The rearrangement joins TRBV18 to TRBJ1-1; 7 nucleotides align to TRBD1. The CDR3 extends over 14 amino acids. The J segment lost 4 bases and the V segment lost 2 bases, leaving 4 bases of the junction unmatched. Germline values: CDR1 KGHSH, CDR2 LQKENI. DNA of the CDR3: TGTGCCAGCTCACCATCTCCAGGGGGCACTGAAGCTTTCTTT. This translates into CASSPSPGGTEAFF.

The chain's CDR3 is CASRGQVLETQYF. In nucleotides, the CDR3 is TGTGCCAGCAGGGGACAGGTTTTGGAGACCCAGTACTTC. The chain carries TRBV28 and TRBJ2-5; 8 bases match TRBD1. The CDR3 sequence is 13 residues long. Germline V gene lookup returns CDR1 MDHEN and CDR2 SYDVKM. After removal of 6 bases from V and 5 bases from J, the junction contained 5 bases not matched to a gene.

This chain uses TRBV9 with TRBJ2-1; 7 bases align to TRBD1. This CDR3 spans 15 amino acids. The V gene's germline CDR1 is SGDLS and CDR2 YYNGEE. The trim removed 0 bases at V and 7 bases at J, leaving 7 bases unmatched. As DNA, the CDR3 is TGTGCCAGCAGCGTAGGTTCGGGACAGTCTAATGAGCAGTTCTTC. It translates to CASSVGSGQSNEQFF.

V and J are TRBV4-1 and TRBJ2-5; TRBD1 matches at 11 bases. Germline V gives CDR1 MGHRA, CDR2 YSYEKL. The CDR3 is 16 amino acids. J lost 4 bases, V lost 0 bases, and 4 bases had no gene match. The DNA for the CDR3 is TGCGCCAGCAGCCAAGATCAAGGGACAGGGGGAGAGACCCAGTACTTC. Translating gives CASSQDQGTGGETQYF.

The chain uses TRBV6-2 or TRBV6-3 and TRBJ2-5, with D possibly matching TRBD1 (5 bases). The CDR3 is made up of 14 amino acids. Trimming took off 0 bases at V and 1 base at J, with 6 bases between the two ends. The germline V gene encodes CDR1 MNHEY and CDR2 SVGEGT. CDR3: CASSYSTAQETQYF. The DNA of the CDR3 is TGTGCCAGCAGTTACTCGACAGCCCAAGAGACCCAGTACTTC.

V is TRBV5-1 and J is TRBJ2-3; possibly TRBD1 for D (5 bases). Between the trimmed V and J ends, which lost 2 bases and 5 bases, there was a span of 9 bases. Germline V lookup: CDR1 SGHRS, CDR2 YFSETQ. The CDR3 has 13 amino acids. CDR3: CASSFKGLDTQYF. CDR3 coding DNA: TGCGCCAGCAGCTTCAAGGGGTTAGATACGCAGTATTTT.

The rearrangement joins TRBV21-1 to TRBJ2-5; the table's D call, TRBD1, has no DNA check behind it. TRBV21-1 is reported as a pseudogene. The CDR3 loop spans 16 amino acids. CDR3 region: CASSKNPGDLQETQYF. CDR3 nucleotides: TGTGCCAGCAGCAAAAACCCAGGGGACCTCCAAGAGACCCAGTACTTC.

This clone has a single count. The genes are TRBV30 and TRBJ2-5, with D maybe TRBD1 (5 bases). Germline lookup yields CDR1 GTSNPN and CDR2 SVGIG (reference sequence). Trimming removed 7 bases from V and 2 bases from J, with 17 bases in between. The CDR3 spans 14 residues. CDR3 DNA sequence: TGTGCCTCCCTTGGCAGGGCCTCACAAGAGACCCAGTACTTC. This sequence encodes CASLGRASQETQYF.

This clone was seen a handful of times. The rearrangement uses TRBV28 and TRBJ1-5, with TRBD1 identical over 7 bases. This CDR3 spans 17 amino acids. J lost 1 base, V lost 4 bases, and 10 bases had no gene match. Germline V gene data show CDR1 as MDHEN and CDR2 as SYDVKM. The CDR3 is CASSSATGAGSNQPQHF. The CDR3 DNA follows: TGTGCCAGCAGTTCCGCAACAGGGGCCGGGAGCAATCAGCCCCAGCATTTT.

CDR3 sequence: CASRQTGASSYEQYF. The CDR3 DNA is TGTGCCAGCAGACAGACAGGGGCAAGCTCCTACGAGCAGTACTTC. This sequence joins TRBV28 and TRBJ2-7; 8 bases match TRBD1. V gave up 6 bases and J gave up 0 bases; unmatched junction bases: 7. Germline loops: CDR1 MDHEN, CDR2 SYDVKM. This CDR3 comprises 15 residues.

This rearrangement joins TRBV7-3 to TRBJ2-1; weak D call: TRBD2 (5 bases). Trimming left V 3 bases short and J 0 bases short, with 18 bases between. This CDR3 spans 18 amino acids. CDR1 SGHTA and CDR2 FQGTGA come from the germline V gene. CDR3 coding DNA: TGTGCCAGCAGCTTCAGAGCGGCCCTTGAGGGCTCCTACAATGAGCAGTTCTTC. This codes for CASSFRAALEGSYNEQFF.

The rearrangement links TRBV30 to TRBJ1-2, with TRBD1 identical over 7 bases. V trimming: 1 base; J trimming: 8 bases; junction bases outside the gene matches: 7. Per the germline V gene, CDR1 is GTSNPN and CDR2 is SVGIG (reference sequence). The length of the CDR3 is 13 residues. The CDR3 sequence is CAWSETTGLGYTF. In nucleotides, the CDR3 is TGTGCCTGGAGTGAAACGACAGGGCTGGGCTACACCTTC.

The genes are TRBV30 and TRBJ1-2; 7 bases are a match to TRBD1. V gave up 1 base and J gave up 8 bases; unmatched junction bases: 7. Germline lookup yields CDR1 GTSNPN and CDR2 SVGIG (reference sequence). This CDR3 has 13 residues. CDR3 region: CAWSEVQGRGYTF. CDR3 nucleotide sequence: TGTGCCTGGAGTGAGGTACAGGGGAGGGGCTACACCTTC.

This clone turned up a few times. The chain combines TRBV6-2 or TRBV6-3 with TRBJ2-1, with TRBD2 identical over 9 bases. The germline CDR1 and CDR2 sequences are MNHEY and SVGEGT. J was trimmed by 4 bases and V by 0 bases; bases with no gene match: 4. The CDR3 runs to 16 residues. The CDR3 nucleotides are TGTGCCAGCAGTTACTCACGACTAGCGGATTACAATGAGCAGTTCTTC. Encoded protein: CASSYSRLADYNEQFF.

The chain is built from TRBV3-1 (or the pseudogene TRBV3-2) and TRBJ1-2; weak D call: TRBD1 (6 bases). Trimming took 0 bases from V and 8 from J, leaving 10 bases between them. Germline V lookup: CDR1 LGHDT, CDR2 YNNKEL (reference sequence). The CDR3 sequence is 13 residues long. The CDR3 DNA is TGTGCCAGCAGCCAAGATTACAGGGACGGCTACACCTTC. Its protein product is CASSQDYRDGYTF.

The chain joins TRBV9 to TRBJ2-1, with a tentative D call TRBD1 (6 bases). Per germline, CDR1 SGDLS and CDR2 YYNGEE. Trimming shortened V by 0 bases and J by 4 bases, and 11 bases separated the two germline ends. There are 15 residues in the CDR3. CDR3 sequence (DNA): TGTGCCAGCAGCGTAGTGGGGACACCTTACAATGAGCAGTTCTTC. Encoded protein: CASSVVGTPYNEQFF.

This CDR3 is CASSTWTGGRNTIYF. The CDR3 region has the DNA TGTGCCAGCAGCACATGGACAGGGGGACGAAACACCATATATTTT. The chain links TRBV7-2 to TRBJ1-3, with 10 bases fitting TRBD1. CDR3 length: 15 residues. V shed 5 bases, J shed 5 bases, and the junction held 6 bases outside the gene matches. Germline CDR1 is SGHTA and CDR2 is FQGNSA.

V gene TRBV7-2 combines with J gene TRBJ2-3; tentatively, D is TRBD1 (6 bases). The V gene lost 6 bases and the J gene lost 0 bases, with 16 bases spanning the gap. The CDR3 extends over 16 amino acids. In germline, CDR1 is SGHTA, CDR2 FQGNSA. The CDR3 is CASRPPGGGSTDTQYF. The CDR3 coding sequence is TGTGCCAGCAGACCCCCTGGGGGCGGGAGCACAGATACGCAGTATTTT.

This chain uses TRBV9 with TRBJ1-6; 8 bases are shared with TRBD1. This CDR3 spans 15 amino acids. Germline assignment: CDR1 SGDLS and CDR2 YYNGEE. Losses at the gene ends were 3 bases for V and 9 bases for J; bases not matched to a gene: 8. Written as DNA, the CDR3 is TGTGCCAGCAGCGCGCCAGGGGGCGGCGGTTCACCCCTCCACTTT. This encodes CASSAPGGGGSPLHF.

The genes are TRBV24-1 and TRBJ2-2; D may be TRBD2 (5 bases). From germline, CDR1 is KGHDR and CDR2 SFDVKD. V shed 4 bases and J shed 4 bases, with 12 bases lying between them. The CDR3 has 15 residues. Written as DNA, the CDR3 is TGTGCCACCAGTGACTTGAGAGGGCCCACCGGGGAGCTGTTTTTT. It encodes CATSDLRGPTGELFF.

The genes are TRBV6-5 and TRBJ2-7; no definite D call. The V gene's germline CDR1 is MNHEY and CDR2 SVGAGI. CDR3 length equals 13 residues. V lost 7 bases to trimming and J lost 0 bases, with 10 bases between them. The DNA for the CDR3 is TGTGCCAGCAAAAAGTCGGGCTCCTACGAGCAGTACTTC. This encodes CASKKSGSYEQYF.

This clone was seen a single time. V and J are TRBV9 and TRBJ1-1; D is unresolved. Germline CDR1 and CDR2: SGDLS and YYNGEE. This CDR3 contains 14 residues. The V and J ends lost 0 bases and 3 bases respectively, with 9 bases between them. The CDR3 loop is CASSVVSRDTEAFF. The CDR3 DNA reads as TGTGCCAGCAGCGTAGTTTCGAGAGACACTGAAGCTTTCTTT.

This clone was observed many times. The rearrangement links TRBV12-3 or TRBV12-4 to TRBJ1-2, with D tentatively TRBD1 (6 bases). V was cut by 6 bases and J by 2 bases, with 10 bases left in between. CDR3 size: 13 residues. Here the CDR3 reads CASSGTHNYGYTF. DNA of the CDR3: TGTGCCAGCAGCGGGACACACAACTATGGCTACACCTTC.

The chain recombines TRBV19 with TRBJ1-3; D is perhaps TRBD1 (5 bases). Germline V gene sequence: CDR1 LNHDA, CDR2 SQIVND (reference sequence). The CDR3 sequence is 15 residues long. V lost 2 bases to trimming and J lost 1 base, with 9 bases between them. CDR3 in DNA: TGTGCCAGTAGTATATCCGGGACTTCTGGAAACACCATATATTTT. This gives the protein CASSISGTSGNTIYF. Complete variable domain (other parts from reference TRBV19 and TRBJ1-3): DGGITQSPKYLFRKEGQNVTLSCEQNLNHDAMYWYRQDPGQGLRLIYYSQIVNDFQKGDIAEGYSVSREKKESFPLTVTSAQKNPTAFYLCASSISGTSGNTIYFGEGSWLTVV.

The chain has TRBV10-3 and TRBJ1-5; D gene unclear. This CDR3 spans 16 amino acids. V was clipped by 6 bases and J by 0 bases, with 15 bases between them. Germline CDR1 ENHRY, CDR2 SYGVKD. CDR3 DNA sequence: TGTGCCATCAGGGGAGAGGGAGGTAATAGCAATCAGCCCCAGCATTTT. Protein sequence: CAIRGEGGNSNQPQHF.

This clone occurred a few times. The chain recombines TRBV4-3 with TRBJ1-6; D gene uncertain. In germline, CDR1 is LGHNA, CDR2 YSLEER. The CDR3 is made up of 14 amino acids. V gave up 1 base and J gave up 10 bases, with 11 bases separating them. The DNA for the CDR3 is TGCGCCAGCAGCCAAGTCGTCGGGAACTCACCCCTCCACTTT. The encoded protein is CASSQVVGNSPLHF.